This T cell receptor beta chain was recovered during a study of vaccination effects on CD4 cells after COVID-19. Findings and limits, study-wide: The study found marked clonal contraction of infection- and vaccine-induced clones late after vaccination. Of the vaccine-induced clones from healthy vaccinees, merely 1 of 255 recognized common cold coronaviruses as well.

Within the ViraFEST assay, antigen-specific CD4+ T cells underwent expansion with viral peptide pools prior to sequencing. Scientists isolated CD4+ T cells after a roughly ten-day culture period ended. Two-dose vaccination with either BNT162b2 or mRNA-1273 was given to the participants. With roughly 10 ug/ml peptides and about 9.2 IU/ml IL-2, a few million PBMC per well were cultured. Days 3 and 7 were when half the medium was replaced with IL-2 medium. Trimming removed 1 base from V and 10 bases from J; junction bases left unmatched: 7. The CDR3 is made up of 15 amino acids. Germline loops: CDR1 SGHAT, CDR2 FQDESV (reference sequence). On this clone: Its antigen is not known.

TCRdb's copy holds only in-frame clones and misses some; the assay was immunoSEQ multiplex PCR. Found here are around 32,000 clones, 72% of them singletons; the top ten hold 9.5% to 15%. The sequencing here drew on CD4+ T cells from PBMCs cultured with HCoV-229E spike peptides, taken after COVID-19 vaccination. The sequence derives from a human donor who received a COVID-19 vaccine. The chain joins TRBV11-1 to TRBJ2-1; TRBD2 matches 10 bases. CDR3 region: CASSLGASGGREQFF. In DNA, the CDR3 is TGTGCCAGCAGCTTAGGGGCTAGCGGGGGTCGGGAGCAGTTCTTC.